This T cell receptor (beta chain) came from a study of T cell responses to AZD1222 COVID-19 vaccine. Study-level findings and limits: Close to half of all spike-specific TCRs reportedly target regions of the variants that are unmutated. White British donors predominated, females outnumbered males, and clonal diversity was possibly underestimated.

Remarks on this clone: Antigen unknown.

Assay: immunoSEQ multiplex PCR; the TCRdb copy retains only in-frame clones and omits some. The sample yields 200,000 to 250,000 clones, about 93% seen once. Material: peripheral blood, obtained on day 0 of MenACWY control vaccination. The sequence came from an adult in good health.

This chain's CDR3 is CASSGSGTEQFF. The CDR3 DNA is TGTGCCAGCAGCGGAAGCGGGACTGAGCAGTTCTTC. The gene calls are TRBV9 and TRBJ2-1, with TRBD2 matching over 7 bases. The junction had 3 bases not matched to a gene; V was cut back by 3 bases and J by 9 bases. The CDR3 runs to 12 residues. The germline V gene has CDR1 SGDLS and CDR2 YYNGEE.